This T cell receptor (beta chain) was identified during a study of OX40 agonist ivuxolimab in advanced cancers. Study summary: Six ivuxolimab dose levels, 0.01 to 10 mg/kg, were given intravenously every 2 weeks. General observations from the study: CD4+ and CD8+ blood T cells expanded clonally by week 6 at 0.1 to 3.0 mg/kg. Among T cells, CD8+ cells averaged more expanded clones than CD4+ cells.

Remarks on this clone: The antigen remains undetermined.

TCRdb's copy holds only in-frame clones and misses some; the assay was immunoSEQ multiplex PCR. The table has tens of thousands of clones, approximately 86% seen once; the top ten hold less than 3.5%. Trimming stripped 6 bases from V and 3 bases from J, with 18 bases between. The CDR3 runs to 15 residues. Germline V gene sequence: CDR1 MDHEN, CDR2 SYDVKM. The chain uses TRBV28 and TRBJ2-7, with a tentative D call TRBD2 (6 bases). Sequences were derived from CD4+ or CD8+ T cells sorted from blood, sampled in a trial of the OX40 agonist ivuxolimab. The sequence came from an adult with an advanced solid tumor such as melanoma, head and neck, liver or kidney cancer. CDR3 DNA sequence: TGTGCCAGCAGGATACTTGGGGACTTACTCTACGAGCAGTACTTC. It encodes CASRILGDLLYEQYF.